The 10 T cell receptor beta chains presented below share a single source sample, sequenced in a study of human T cells and chemical hapten exposure. Time point indicated: patch test 1, 2 weeks after DPC sensitization. Stated treatment: therapeutic diphenylcyclopropenone sensitization with weekly scalp DPC. TCRdb re-called the RACE reads with MiXCR, one entry per CDR3 protein. This sample has 74,000 or so distinct CDR3 sequences; 10% occur once, and the top ten carry about 1.4%. The sample in question was whole blood, obtained in connection with sensitization to the hapten diphenylcyclopropenone (DPC). The receptors derive from a woman in her 50s with alopecia areata. Some clones in this sample may be carry-over from other donors' samples.

V usage is TRBV2 and J usage is TRBJ2-5; 7 positions match TRBD2. J lost 4 bases, V lost 8 bases, and 13 bases had no gene match. CDR1 is SNHLY, CDR2 FYNNEI, per germline. The CDR3 is 15 amino acids. The CDR3 coding sequence is TGTGCCAGCGGACTAGATGGTCGGGTCACAGAGACCCAGTACTTC. As protein: CASGLDGRVTETQYF. Filled out from reference TRBV2 and TRBJ2-5, the complete variable domain reads EPEVTQTPSHQVTQMGQEVILRCVPISNHLYFYWYRQILGQKVEFLVSFYNNEISEKSEIFDDQFSVERPDGSNFTLKIRSTKLEDSAMYFCASGLDGRVTETQYFGPGTRLLVL.

The rearrangement joins TRBV19 to TRBJ2-5; the D is unclear. This CDR3 contains 14 residues. V gave up 5 bases and J gave up 2 bases, with 12 bases separating them. Germline loops: CDR1 LNHDA, CDR2 SQIVND (reference sequence). The CDR3 DNA follows: TGTGCCAGTAGTGCCTCCCGGATGCAAGAGACCCAGTACTTC. Its translation: CASSASRMQETQYF.

The gene calls are TRBV7-2 and TRBJ2-3; D gene ambiguous. Germline values: CDR1 SGHTA, CDR2 FQGNSA. There are 16 residues in the CDR3. The V end lost 1 base, the J end lost 0 bases, and 11 bases lay between the germline ends. The DNA for the CDR3 is TGTGCCAGCAGCTTAGAATCCCTCGCTAGCACAGATACGCAGTATTTT. Its translation is CASSLESLASTDTQYF.

This sequence joins TRBV10-1 and TRBJ1-1; 8 bases are a match to TRBD1. The CDR3 extends over 15 amino acids. CDR1 is WNHNN and CDR2 is SYGVQD in the germline V gene (reference sequence). J gave up 6 bases and V 0 bases, and 6 bases lay outside the gene matches. The CDR3 spells CASSESGQGKAEAFF. For the CDR3, the DNA is TGCGCCAGCAGTGAGTCAGGACAGGGTAAGGCTGAAGCTTTCTTT.

This clonotype was counted at least ten times. The V gene is TRBV29-1, the J gene TRBJ2-2; 12 nucleotides match TRBD2. The CDR3 contains 16 residues. V lost 1 base, J lost 5 bases, and 5 bases stayed unmatched. Looked up from germline, CDR1 is SQVTM and CDR2 is ANQGSEA. For the CDR3, the DNA is TGCAGCGTTGAAGCTAGCGGGAGGGCAGGTACCGGGGAGCTGTTTTTT. Translating gives CSVEASGRAGTGELFF.

This clonotype was detected ten times or more. The V call is TRBV7-6, the J call TRBJ1-1, with TRBD1 as a possible D gene (6 bases). The CDR3 totals 15 residues. V lost 5 bases and J lost 5, with 18 bases in between. Germline V gene sequence: CDR1 SGHVS, CDR2 FNYEAQ. The CDR3 region has the DNA TGTGCCAGCAGCATCGGCGGGGGGCAAGGGACTGAAGCTTTCTTT. Encoded protein: CASSIGGGQGTEAFF.

The chain has TRBV7-6 and TRBJ1-1, with D perhaps TRBD1 (6 bases). There are 15 residues in the CDR3. The V end was cut by 0 bases, the J end by 6 bases, with 14 bases between. Per the germline V gene, CDR1 is SGHVS and CDR2 is FNYEAQ. The CDR3 nucleotides read TGTGCCAGCAGCTTAGCGACGGGGGCGCTCGCTGAAGCTTTCTTT. Encoded protein: CASSLATGALAEAFF.

The rearrangement links TRBV5-1 to TRBJ2-3; D gene ambiguous. This CDR3 has 15 amino acids. V gave up 0 bases and J gave up 2 bases, with 10 bases separating them. Germline lookup yields CDR1 SGHRS and CDR2 YFSETQ. CDR3 loop: CASSLDSQLTDTQYF. CDR3 nucleotides: TGCGCCAGCAGCTTGGATTCGCAACTCACAGATACGCAGTATTTT.

This clonotype occurred a few times. The gene calls are TRBV19 and TRBJ1-2; no clear D gene. The V end lost 4 bases, the J end lost 3 bases, and 6 bases lay between the germline ends. The CDR3 length is 12 residues. Germline values: CDR1 LNHDA, CDR2 SQIVND (reference sequence). This CDR3 reads CASSTAYYGYTF. For the CDR3, the DNA is TGTGCCAGTAGTACAGCCTACTATGGCTACACCTTC.

This clonotype is deemed medium-sized. The chain recombines TRBV11-2 with TRBJ2-4, with D unresolved. Germline V gene data show CDR1 as SGHAT and CDR2 as FQNNGV. V lost 4 bases and J lost 0, with 7 bases in between. This CDR3 is built from 14 residues. CDR3 nucleotide sequence: TGTGCCAGCAGCTCGAGGCTAGCCAAAAACATTCAGTACTTC. As protein: CASSSRLAKNIQYF.